A single sample gave rise to the 10 T cell receptor beta chains below, sequenced in a study of blood T cell repertoires in COVID-19. Using immunoSEQ multiplex PCR, the repertoire was profiled, and TCRdb retains in-frame clones only, with some absent. The sample has 150,000 to 200,000 clones; 75% to 90% are singletons. Sequencing was performed on peripheral blood. The source of these receptors is a woman older than 75 with active or convalescent COVID-19.

The chain couples TRBV4-3 to TRBJ1-1; a possible D gene is TRBD1 (5 bases). Germline lookup yields CDR1 LGHNA and CDR2 YSLEER. V shed 4 bases and J shed 2 bases, with 11 bases lying between them. CDR3 size: 14 residues. Here the CDR3 DNA reads TGCGCCAGCAGCCCTTCGACAGCTAACACTGAAGCTTTCTTT. Translating gives CASSPSTANTEAFF.

This clone came up a few times. V and J are TRBV7-2 and TRBJ2-3, with 8 bases lining up with TRBD1. The V segment lost 6 bases and the J segment 1 base; nucleotides outside the gene matches: 3. This CDR3 has 14 residues. Germline values: CDR1 SGHTA, CDR2 FQGNSA. The CDR3 DNA is TGTGCCAGCAGTTACAGGGGGGGCACAGATACGCAGTATTTT. This gives the protein CASSYRGGTDTQYF.

The V and J genes are TRBV5-4 and TRBJ1-6; possible D gene TRBD1, 6 bases. Germline V lookup: CDR1 SGHNT, CDR2 YYREEE (reference sequence). The V end was cut by 3 bases, the J end by 8 bases, with 15 bases between. The CDR3 runs 15 residues. In DNA form, the CDR3 reads TGTGCCAGCAGCTCCGGACAGACCGGGGATTCACCCCTCCACTTT. Its protein is CASSSGQTGDSPLHF.

V gene TRBV19 combines with J gene TRBJ1-1; TRBD1 matches 8 bases. The CDR3 length is 16 residues. After removal of 4 bases from V and 4 bases from J, the junction contained 11 bases not matched to a gene. From germline, CDR1 is LNHDA and CDR2 SQIVND (reference sequence). The CDR3 here is CASSTRLDRAGTEAFF. Here the CDR3 DNA reads TGTGCCAGTAGTACCCGACTGGACAGGGCGGGCACTGAAGCTTTCTTT.

The CDR3 DNA follows: TGTGCCAGTAGTAGATGGCGAGGACAGGACTACGAGCAGTACTTC. Residues: CASSRWRGQDYEQYF. This rearrangement joins TRBV19 to TRBJ2-7; 7 bases match TRBD1. Germline lookup yields CDR1 LNHDA and CDR2 SQIVND (reference sequence). V trimming: 4 bases; J trimming: 3 bases; junction bases outside the gene matches: 9. This CDR3 spans 15 amino acids.

In regard to this clone: The same CDR3 can be traced to other DNA sequences in this sample. The chain has TRBV12-3 or TRBV12-4 and TRBJ1-2, with 7 bases lining up with TRBD1. Trimming at V came to 4 bases and at J to 8 bases, leaving 7 bases not matched to a gene. This CDR3 is built from 13 residues. The CDR3: CASSSRQGGGYTF. DNA for the CDR3: TGTGCCAGCAGTTCCCGGCAGGGGGGCGGCTACACCTTC.

The DNA of the CDR3 is TGTGCCAGCAGCTTAGACCCAGCGGTGACCCAGTACTTC. As protein: CASSLDPAVTQYF. The chain carries TRBV13 and TRBJ2-5; D is perhaps TRBD2 (5 bases). The germline V gene has CDR1 PRHDT and CDR2 FYEKMQ (reference sequence). The CDR3 has 13 amino acids. Trimming pared 1 base from V and 7 bases from J, leaving 10 bases between.

This chain links TRBV7-9 with TRBJ2-5, with TRBD1 identical over 10 bases. Unmatched junction bases numbered 4, after V lost 5 bases and J lost 4 bases. Germline values: CDR1 SEHNR, CDR2 FQNEAQ (reference sequence). CDR3 length: 14 residues. The CDR3 loop reads CASSHDRGLETQYF. The CDR3 nucleotides are TGTGCCAGCAGCCACGACAGGGGGCTAGAGACCCAGTACTTC.

The V call is TRBV20-1, the J call TRBJ1-2, with D perhaps TRBD1 (5 bases). The germline CDR1 and CDR2 sequences are DFQATT and SNEGSKA (reference sequence). Trimming took 3 bases from V and 5 from J, leaving 13 bases between them. The CDR3 sequence is 13 residues long. CDR3 amino acids: CSASGGVGYGYTF. The CDR3 DNA follows: TGCAGTGCTAGTGGGGGGGTTGGGTATGGCTACACCTTC.

The rearrangement uses TRBV11-3 and TRBJ2-5; TRBD1 is a possible D gene (6 bases). CDR3 size: 17 residues. Trimming took 4 bases from V and 1 from J, leaving 19 bases between them. CDR1 SGHNT and CDR2 YENEEA come from the germline V gene. In DNA form, the CDR3 reads TGTGCCAGCAGCTCACACCAGGGGTCTAGCCTCCAAGAGACCCAGTACTTC. As protein: CASSSHQGSSLQETQYF.